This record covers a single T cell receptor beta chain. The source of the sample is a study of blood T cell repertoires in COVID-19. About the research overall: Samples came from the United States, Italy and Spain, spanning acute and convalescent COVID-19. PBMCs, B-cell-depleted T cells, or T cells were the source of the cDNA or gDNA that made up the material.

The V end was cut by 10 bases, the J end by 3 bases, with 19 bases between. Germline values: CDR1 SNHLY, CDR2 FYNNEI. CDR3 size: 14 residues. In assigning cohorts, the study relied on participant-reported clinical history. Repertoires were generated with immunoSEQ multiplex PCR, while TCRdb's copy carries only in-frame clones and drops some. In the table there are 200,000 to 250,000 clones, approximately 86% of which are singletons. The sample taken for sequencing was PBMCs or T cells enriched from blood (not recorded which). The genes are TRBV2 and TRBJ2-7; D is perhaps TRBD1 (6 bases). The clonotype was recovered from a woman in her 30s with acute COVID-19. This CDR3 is CATSPAGVHYEQYF. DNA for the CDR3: TGTGCCACCTCACCGGCAGGGGTCCACTACGAGCAGTACTTC.